The present entry profiles one T cell receptor (beta chain) with its context. Its antigen is as yet unknown. CDR1 and CDR2 (germline): MDHEN, SYDVKM. CDR3 length: 15 residues. V trimming: 3 bases; J trimming: 1 base; junction bases outside the gene matches: 6. This sample stems from a study of cytomegalovirus exposure and HLA in healthy donors. Study-wide context: Most donors, around 81% of 398 genotyped, fell in the Caucasian-associated ancestry cluster.

The primer mix had 60 Vbeta and 13 Jbeta primers. Sequencing was performed with immunoSEQ multiplex PCR; in TCRdb, only in-frame clones are kept and a portion is missing. The table records roughly 200,000 clones, roughly 85% of them present only once. Study-level findings and limits: In vitro work confirmed that three CMV-associated chains recognize CMV antigens. Presence/absence analyses treated sequencing depth as roughly uniform across donors. A missense DCLRE1C variant was associated with V- and J-gene trimming of TCR beta chains in a later analysis, and an independent cohort replicated the association.

The V gene is TRBV28, the J gene TRBJ2-7; 7 bases agree with TRBD2. This receptor was obtained from a woman between 50 and 59 years old in good health and CMV-seronegative. Sequenced material: PBMCs. As DNA, the CDR3 is TGTGCCAGCAGTTTTGGGGGGGGAGGGTCCTACGAGCAGTACTTC. Translated, it gives CASSFGGGGSYEQYF.